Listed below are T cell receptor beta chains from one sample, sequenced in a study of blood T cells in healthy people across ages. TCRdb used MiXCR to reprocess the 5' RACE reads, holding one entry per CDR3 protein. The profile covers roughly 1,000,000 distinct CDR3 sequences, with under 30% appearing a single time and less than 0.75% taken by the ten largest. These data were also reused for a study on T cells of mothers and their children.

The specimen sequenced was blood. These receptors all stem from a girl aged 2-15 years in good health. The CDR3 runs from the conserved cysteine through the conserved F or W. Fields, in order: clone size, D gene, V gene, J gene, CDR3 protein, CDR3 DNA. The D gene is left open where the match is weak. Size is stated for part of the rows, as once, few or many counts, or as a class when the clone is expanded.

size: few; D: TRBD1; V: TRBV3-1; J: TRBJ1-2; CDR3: CASSQEGERGQWNYGYTF; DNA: TGTGCCAGCAGCCAAGAAGGGGAAAGGGGGCAGTGGAACTATGGCTACACCTTC
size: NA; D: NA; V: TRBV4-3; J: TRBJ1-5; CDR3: CASSQERWSNQPQHF; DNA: TGCGCCAGCAGCCAAGAACGATGGAGCAATCAGCCCCAGCATTTT
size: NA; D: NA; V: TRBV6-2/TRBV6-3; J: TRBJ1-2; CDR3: CASSYTLPQGNYGYTF; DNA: TGTGCCAGCAGTTACACCCTCCCGCAGGGTAACTATGGCTACACCTTC
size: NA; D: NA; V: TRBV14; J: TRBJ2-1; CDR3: CASSRSVGGEQFF; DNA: TGTGCCAGCAGCCGAAGCGTAGGCGGTGAGCAGTTCTTC
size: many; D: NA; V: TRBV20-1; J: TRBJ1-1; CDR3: CSARGNGKTEAFF; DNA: TGCAGTGCTAGGGGCAACGGGAAGACTGAAGCTTTCTTT
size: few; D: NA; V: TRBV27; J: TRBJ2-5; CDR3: CASSLAHPGETQYF; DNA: TGTGCCAGCAGTTTAGCCCACCCGGGGGAGACCCAGTACTTC
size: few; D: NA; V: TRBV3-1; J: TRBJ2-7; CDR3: CASRPRGIAYEQYF; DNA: TGTGCCAGCAGGCCTAGGGGGATCGCCTACGAGCAGTACTTC
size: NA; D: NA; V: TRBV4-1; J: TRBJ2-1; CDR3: CASSQLPNEQFF; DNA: TGCGCCAGCAGCCAACTTCCGAATGAGCAGTTCTTC
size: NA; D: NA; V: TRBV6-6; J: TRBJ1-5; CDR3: CASSYSGSFNQPQHF; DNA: TGTGCCAGCAGTTACTCTGGGAGCTTCAATCAGCCCCAGCATTTT
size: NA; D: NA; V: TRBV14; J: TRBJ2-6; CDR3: CASSRGPTYGANVLTF; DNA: TGTGCCAGCAGCCGGGGTCCGACTTATGGGGCCAACGTCCTGACTTTC
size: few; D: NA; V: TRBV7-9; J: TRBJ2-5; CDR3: CASSLEVGSKQETQHF; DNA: TGTGCCAGCAGCTTAGAAGTTGGGTCCAAACAAGAGACCCAGCACTTC
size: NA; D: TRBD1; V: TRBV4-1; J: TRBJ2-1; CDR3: CASSPSDRDRMWNEQFF; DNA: TGCGCCAGCAGCCCGAGTGATCGGGACAGGATGTGGAATGAGCAGTTCTTC
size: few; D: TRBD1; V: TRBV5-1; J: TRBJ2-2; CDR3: CASSWTGAGELFF; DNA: TGCGCCAGCAGTTGGACAGGGGCCGGGGAGCTGTTTTTT
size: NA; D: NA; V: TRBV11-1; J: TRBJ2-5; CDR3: CASSPTSSEETQYF; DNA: TGTGCCAGCAGCCCTACTTCCTCCGAAGAGACCCAGTACTTC
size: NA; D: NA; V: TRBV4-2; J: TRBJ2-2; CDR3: CASSQDRYTGELFF; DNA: TGTGCCAGCAGCCAAGATAGGTACACCGGGGAGCTGTTTTTT
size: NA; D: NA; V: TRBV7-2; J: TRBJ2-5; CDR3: CASSLTVPLYF; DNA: TGTGCCAGCAGCTTAACGGTCCCCCTTTACTTC
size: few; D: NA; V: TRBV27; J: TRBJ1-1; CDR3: CASNPIGEWTEAFF; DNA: TGTGCCAGCAATCCAATCGGGGAATGGACTGAAGCTTTCTTT
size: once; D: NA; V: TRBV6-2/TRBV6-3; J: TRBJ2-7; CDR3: CASSYSRGVYEQYF; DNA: TGTGCCAGCAGTTACTCCCGAGGAGTCTACGAGCAGTACTTC
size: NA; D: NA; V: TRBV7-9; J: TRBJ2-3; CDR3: CASSPHRVQGDTQYF; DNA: TGTGCCAGCAGCCCCCACAGGGTCCAGGGGGATACGCAGTATTTT
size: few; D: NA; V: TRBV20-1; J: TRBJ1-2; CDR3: CSAVWGNYGYTF; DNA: TGCAGTGCCGTATGGGGTAACTATGGCTACACCTTC
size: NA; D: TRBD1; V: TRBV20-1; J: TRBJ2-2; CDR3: CSAQGTGPGELFF; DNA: TGCAGTGCTCAAGGGACAGGGCCCGGGGAGCTGTTTTTT
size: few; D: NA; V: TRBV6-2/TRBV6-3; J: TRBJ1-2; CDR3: CASTEDTMNLGGYTF; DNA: TGTGCCAGCACCGAGGACACCATGAACCTCGGGGGCTACACCTTC
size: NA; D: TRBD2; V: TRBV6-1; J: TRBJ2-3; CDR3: CASTTSGSTDTQYF; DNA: TGTGCCAGCACTACTAGCGGGAGCACAGATACGCAGTATTTT
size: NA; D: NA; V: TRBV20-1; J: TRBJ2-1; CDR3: CSAAFYNEQFF; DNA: TGCAGTGCCGCATTTTACAATGAGCAGTTCTTC
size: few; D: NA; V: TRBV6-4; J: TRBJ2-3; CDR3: CASSPTGVYGTDTQYF; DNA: TGTGCCAGCAGCCCGACGGGAGTTTATGGCACAGATACGCAGTATTTT
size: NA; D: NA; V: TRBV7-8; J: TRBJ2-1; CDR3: CASSHQSTIYNEQFF; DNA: TGTGCCAGCAGCCATCAATCGACGATCTACAATGAGCAGTTCTTC
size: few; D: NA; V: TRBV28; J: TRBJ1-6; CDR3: CASSTAEGNSPLHF; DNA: TGTGCCAGCAGCACAGCGGAGGGCAATTCACCCCTCCACTTT
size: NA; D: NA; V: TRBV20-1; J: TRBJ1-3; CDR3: CSLGGPNTIYF; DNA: TGCAGCCTCGGGGGCCCTAACACCATATATTTT
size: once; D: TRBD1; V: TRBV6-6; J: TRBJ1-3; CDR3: CVSRQGTAGNTIYF; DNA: TGTGTCAGCAGACAAGGGACAGCTGGAAACACCATATATTTT
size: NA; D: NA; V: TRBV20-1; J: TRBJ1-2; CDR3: CSAREVALGYTF; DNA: TGCAGTGCTAGAGAAGTTGCGCTAGGCTACACCTTC
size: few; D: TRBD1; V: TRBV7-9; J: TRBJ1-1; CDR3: CASSATGDDTEAFF; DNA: TGTGCCAGCAGCGCGACAGGGGACGACACTGAAGCTTTCTTT
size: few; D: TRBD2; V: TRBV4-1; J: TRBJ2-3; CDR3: CASSQEGLAGYTDTQYF; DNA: TGCGCCAGCAGCCAAGAAGGGCTAGCGGGGTACACAGATACGCAGTATTTT
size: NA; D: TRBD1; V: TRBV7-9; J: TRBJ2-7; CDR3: CASSSPGQVYEQYF; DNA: TGTGCCAGCAGCTCTCCGGGACAGGTCTACGAGCAGTACTTC
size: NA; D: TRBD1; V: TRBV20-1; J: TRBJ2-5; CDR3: CSARARTGEETQYF; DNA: TGCAGTGCTAGAGCCAGGACAGGAGAAGAGACCCAGTACTTC
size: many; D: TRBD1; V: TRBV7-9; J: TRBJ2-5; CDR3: CASSEVQGVETQYF; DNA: TGTGCCAGCAGCGAGGTTCAGGGGGTCGAGACCCAGTACTTC
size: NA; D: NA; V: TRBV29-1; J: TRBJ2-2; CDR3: CSVRQSFVTGELFF; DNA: TGCAGCGTTCGGCAGTCGTTTGTCACCGGGGAGCTGTTTTTT
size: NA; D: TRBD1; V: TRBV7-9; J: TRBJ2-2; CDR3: CASSIDRGRNTGELFF; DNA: TGTGCCAGCAGCATCGACAGGGGGAGGAACACCGGGGAGCTGTTTTTT
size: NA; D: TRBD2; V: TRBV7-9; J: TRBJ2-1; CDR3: CASSLPSGRGSSYNEQFF; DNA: TGTGCCAGCAGCTTACCTAGCGGGAGGGGTAGCTCCTACAATGAGCAGTTCTTC